The clone carrying this TCR beta chain was seen a few times. Antigen unknown. These data come from a study of T cell repertoires in cytomegalovirus infection. Across the study: Matching HLA type and CMV infection were both indicated by public TCR beta signatures. General study findings and limits: In two of eight donors, the top clonotype was HLA-C-restricted CMV-specific.

One entry per CDR3 protein results from TCRdb running MiXCR on the reads. The profile covers fewer than 350,000 distinct CDR3 sequences, with roughly a sixth appearing a single time and approximately 12% taken by the ten largest. Germline loops: CDR1 MDHEN, CDR2 SYDVKM. Trimming removed 10 bases from V and 3 bases from J, with 26 bases in between. The CDR3 is 17 amino acids. The clonotype was recovered from a human donor in good health (CMV status not recorded). Some clones in this sample may be carry-over from other donors' samples. Sequencing was performed on PBMCs. The chain combines TRBV28 with TRBJ2-3; perhaps TRBD1 as D (6 bases). This CDR3 reads CATTPSSGQGSTDTQYF. As DNA, the CDR3 is TGTGCCACTACACCCTCGAGTGGGCAGGGGAGTACAGATACGCAGTATTTT. Full variable domain (remainder filled in from reference TRBV28 and TRBJ2-3): DVKVTQSSRYLVKRTGEKVFLECVQDMDHENMFWYRQDPGLGLRLIYFSYDVKMKEKGDIPEGYSVSREKKERFSLILESASTNQTSMYLCATTPSSGQGSTDTQYFGPGTRLTVL.